This T cell receptor beta chain emerged from a study of blood T cell repertoires in COVID-19. Only in-frame clones appear in the TCRdb table, and some are missing; sequencing was by immunoSEQ multiplex PCR. This table has 70,000 to 100,000 clones, more than 70% appearing once. Germline CDR1 is MNHEY and CDR2 is SVGAGI. V shed 5 bases and J 6 bases; nucleotides not matched to a gene: 9. The CDR3 is made up of 15 amino acids. Sequencing was performed on peripheral blood. The rearrangement uses TRBV6-5 and TRBJ1-5; 8 positions match TRBD1. The source of this sequence is a man aged 50-60 years with COVID-19, enrolled during active disease. CDR3 in amino acids: CASSPDRVETQPQHF. CDR3 DNA: TGTGCCAGCAGTCCGGACAGGGTAGAAACTCAGCCCCAGCATTTT.